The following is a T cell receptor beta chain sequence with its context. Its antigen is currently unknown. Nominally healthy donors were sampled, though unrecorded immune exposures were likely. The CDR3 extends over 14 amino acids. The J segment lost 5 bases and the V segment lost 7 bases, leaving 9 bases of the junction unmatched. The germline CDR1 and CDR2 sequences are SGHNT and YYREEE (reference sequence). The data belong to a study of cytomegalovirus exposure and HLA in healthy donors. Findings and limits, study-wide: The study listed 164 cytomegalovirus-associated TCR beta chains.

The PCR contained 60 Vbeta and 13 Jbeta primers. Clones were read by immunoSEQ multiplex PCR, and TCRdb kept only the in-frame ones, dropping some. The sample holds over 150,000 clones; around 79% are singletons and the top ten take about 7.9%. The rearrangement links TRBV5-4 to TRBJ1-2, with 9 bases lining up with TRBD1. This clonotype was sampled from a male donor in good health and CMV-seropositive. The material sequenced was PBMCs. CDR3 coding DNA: TGTGCCAGCTCCACAGGGGGCTTTATTTATGGCTACACCTTC. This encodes CASSTGGFIYGYTF. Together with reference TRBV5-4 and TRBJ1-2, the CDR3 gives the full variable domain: ETGVTQSPTHLIKTRGQQVTLRCSSQSGHNTVSWYQQALGQGPQFIFQYYREEENGRGNFPPRFSGLQFPNYSSELNVNALELDDSALYLCASSTGGFIYGYTFGSGTRLTVV.